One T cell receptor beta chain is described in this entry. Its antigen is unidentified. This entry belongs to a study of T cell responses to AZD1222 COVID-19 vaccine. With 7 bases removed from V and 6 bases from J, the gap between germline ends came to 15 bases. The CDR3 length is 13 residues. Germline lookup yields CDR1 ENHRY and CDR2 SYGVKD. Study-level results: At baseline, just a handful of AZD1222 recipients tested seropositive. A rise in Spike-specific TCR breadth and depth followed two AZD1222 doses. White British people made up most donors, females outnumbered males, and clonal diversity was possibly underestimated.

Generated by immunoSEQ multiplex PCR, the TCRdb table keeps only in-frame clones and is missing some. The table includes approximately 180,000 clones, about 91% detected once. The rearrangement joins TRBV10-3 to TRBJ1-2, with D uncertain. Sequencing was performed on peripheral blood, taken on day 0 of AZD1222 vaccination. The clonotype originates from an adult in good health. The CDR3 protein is CAITKEIGHGYTF. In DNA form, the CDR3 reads TGTGCCATCACAAAGGAGATTGGGCATGGCTACACCTTC.